These 25 T cell receptor beta chains share one sample of origin, sequenced in a study of vaccination and CD4 T cells after COVID-19. Cultured CD4+ T cells had their DNA profiled by the Oncomine TCR Beta short-read assay. TCRdb reanalysed the PCR reads using MiXCR and keeps one entry per CDR3 protein. Of around 15,000 distinct CDR3 sequences detected, nearly 75% appear once; the ten largest clones hold around 15%. These receptors have no known antigen. The sample's treatment: approximately 10-day PBMC culture with coronavirus spike peptide pools or control peptides (ViraFEST assay). The sample comprised CD4+ T cells from blood, cultured in vitro. The origin of the receptors is a human donor who had recovered from COVID-19.

By share, this clonotype counts as large. This chain links TRBV20-1 with TRBJ2-4, with TRBD2 matching 11 bases. V lost 2 bases and J lost 8; bases outside the gene matches: 5. This CDR3 is 14 amino acids long. Germline CDR1 DFQATT, CDR2 SNEGSKA (reference sequence). CDR3 protein: CSARFGLAGYIQYF. For the CDR3, the DNA is TGCAGTGCTAGATTTGGACTAGCGGGTTACATTCAGTACTTC.

The CDR3 loop is CASGVDTQYF. For the CDR3, the DNA is TGTGCCAGCGGGGTAGATACGCAGTATTTT. V is TRBV6-1 and J is TRBJ2-3; D gene ambiguous. Per the germline V gene, CDR1 is MNHNS and CDR2 is SASEGT. V was shortened by 8 bases and J by 5 bases, with 5 bases between the two germline ends. This CDR3 is 10 amino acids long.

Here the CDR3 DNA reads TGTGCCACCAGTGATAGCAGGGTTGGGAATTCACCCCTCCACTTT. It encodes CATSDSRVGNSPLHF. J is TRBJ1-6 and V is TRBV24-1; weak D call: TRBD1 (5 bases). The V gene lost 3 bases and the J gene lost 7 bases, with 12 bases spanning the gap. There are 15 residues in the CDR3. Germline CDR1 KGHDR, CDR2 SFDVKD.

DNA for the CDR3: TGCAGTGCTACATCCGGGGGGCGCAGCTATGGCTACACCTTC. Its protein is CSATSGGRSYGYTF. The chain links TRBV20-1 to TRBJ1-2; TRBD1 is a possible D gene (6 bases). The CDR3 is made up of 14 amino acids. Per germline, CDR1 DFQATT and CDR2 SNEGSKA (reference sequence). The V end lost 4 bases, the J end lost 4 bases, and 16 bases lay between the germline ends.

V and J are TRBV6-2 or TRBV6-3 and TRBJ2-5; 9 nucleotides align to TRBD2. There are 18 residues in the CDR3. Trimming removed 0 bases from V and 2 bases from J; junction bases left unmatched: 10. CDR1 and CDR2 from the germline V gene are MNHEY and SVGEGT. CDR3 in DNA: TGTGCCAGCAGTTACTCTCGTGGGCTAGCGGGGATACAAGAGACCCAGTACTTC. Translation: CASSYSRGLAGIQETQYF.

This chain connects TRBV25-1 to TRBJ2-1; D remains ambiguous. Deletions cut 0 bases from V and 9 bases from J, with 12 bases between. Germline V gene data show CDR1 as MGHDK and CDR2 as SYGVNS. The CDR3 loop spans 14 amino acids. The CDR3 loop reads CASSEYLSSTEQFF. The CDR3 coding sequence is TGTGCCAGCAGTGAATATCTCTCCAGTACTGAGCAGTTCTTC.

The chain has TRBV21-1 and TRBJ1-1; whether TRBD1, the table's D call, matches the DNA was not checked. TRBV21-1 is a pseudogene locus. The CDR3 loop spans 16 amino acids. This CDR3 reads CASIDREARRDTEAFF. CDR3 in DNA: TGTGCCAGCATCGACAGGGAGGCCAGACGGGACACTGAAGCTTTCTTT.

This clonotype was seen only a few times. V usage is TRBV7-9 and J usage is TRBJ2-6, with 9 bases that match TRBD1. The CDR3 is 18 amino acids. Per the germline V gene, CDR1 is SEHNR and CDR2 is FQNEAQ (reference sequence). Trimming took 8 bases from V and 3 from J; bases not matched to a gene: 14. The CDR3 DNA reads as TGTGCCAGCGCGAGCTACCGGGGACAGGGATTTGGGGCCAACGTCCTGACTTTC. The encoded protein is CASASYRGQGFGANVLTF.

This clonotype has just one count. The chain joins TRBV28 to TRBJ1-2; 7 bases agree with TRBD1. Germline assignment: CDR1 MDHEN and CDR2 SYDVKM. The V and J ends lost 6 bases and 9 bases, in that order; junction bases with no gene match: 10. The CDR3 loop spans 13 amino acids. CDR3 DNA: TGTGCCAGCAGCACCTACAGGGGTTCCAGCTACACCTTC. Translating gives CASSTYRGSSYTF.

This clonotype has a single count. V and J are TRBV6-1 and TRBJ1-1; TRBD1 aligns across 8 bases. V lost 6 bases and J lost 6; bases outside the gene matches: 0. Germline V lookup: CDR1 MNHNS, CDR2 SASEGT. The CDR3 runs to 11 residues. The CDR3 region has the DNA TGTGCCAGCAGGACAGGGGCTGAAGCTTTCTTT. Amino acid sequence: CASRTGAEAFF.

The chain couples TRBV20-1 to TRBJ1-5; TRBD1 might be the D (5 bases). The CDR3 is 13 residues long. Germline values: CDR1 DFQATT, CDR2 SNEGSKA (reference sequence). V was cut by 6 bases and J by 4 bases, with 13 bases left in between. The CDR3, as DNA: TGCAGTGCCCCCGGGACGGATAATCAGCCCCAGCATTTT. Amino acids: CSAPGTDNQPQHF.

This sequence joins TRBV30 and TRBJ1-6, with TRBD1 as a possible D gene (6 bases). Germline CDR1 is GTSNPN and CDR2 is SVGIG (reference sequence). Trimming stripped 3 bases from V and 6 bases from J, with 15 bases between. The CDR3 loop spans 15 amino acids. The CDR3 coding sequence is TGTGCCTGGAGAGGGGGATGGGGGGCTAATTCACCCCTCCACTTT. Amino acid sequence: CAWRGGWGANSPLHF.

The genes are TRBV24-1 and TRBJ2-3, with TRBD1 as a possible D gene (6 bases). Trimming cost V 3 bases and J 4 bases, with 13 bases left between them. CDR1 and CDR2 from the germline V gene are KGHDR and SFDVKD. This CDR3 contains 15 residues. The CDR3 DNA sequence: TGTGCCACCAGTGATCCTCAGGGGAACGCAGATACGCAGTATTTT. This gives the protein CATSDPQGNADTQYF.

This clonotype occurred a few times. The chain joins TRBV6-5 to TRBJ1-6; no clear D gene. This CDR3 has 15 residues. Per germline, CDR1 MNHEY and CDR2 SVGAGI. V shed 0 bases and J shed 5 bases, with 8 bases lying between them. The CDR3 DNA is TGTGCCAGCAGTTACTCGTTTCTGAATAATTCACCCCTCCACTTT. The encoded protein is CASSYSFLNNSPLHF.

The chain carries TRBV10-3 and TRBJ1-2, with D tentatively TRBD1 (6 bases). V lost 8 bases and J 7 bases, leaving 11 bases between the germline ends. Germline CDR1 ENHRY, CDR2 SYGVKD. The CDR3 spans 11 residues. CDR3 sequence reads: CAIGQNGGYTF. The CDR3 DNA reads TGTGCCATCGGACAGAATGGTGGCTACACCTTC.

This chain links TRBV5-4 with TRBJ1-2; maybe TRBD1 (5 bases). With 0 bases removed from V and 2 bases from J, the gap between germline ends came to 8 bases. Germline lookup yields CDR1 SGHNT and CDR2 YYREEE (reference sequence). CDR3 length: 14 residues. Written as DNA, the CDR3 is TGTGCCAGCAGCTTGGGACAGATGAACTATGGCTACACCTTC. The encoded protein is CASSLGQMNYGYTF.

CDR3 residues: CASRSPEKNYGYTF. The CDR3 region has the DNA TGTGCCAGCAGGTCTCCAGAGAAAAACTATGGCTACACCTTC. This chain links TRBV27 with TRBJ1-2; D gene ambiguous. CDR3 length: 14 amino acids. V lost 6 bases and J 2 bases, leaving 13 bases between the germline ends. Germline CDR1 and CDR2: MNHEY and SMNVEV (reference sequence).

In nucleotides, the CDR3 is TGTGCCAGCAACCACTGGGCAGGACCCTCTGGGGCCAACGTCCTGACTTTC. This gives the protein CASNHWAGPSGANVLTF. The chain recombines TRBV6-2 or TRBV6-3 with TRBJ2-6, with D unclear. Germline V lookup: CDR1 MNHEY, CDR2 SVGEGT. This CDR3 is 17 amino acids long. V shed 7 bases and J shed 0 bases, with 16 bases lying between them.

This chain joins TRBV20-1 and TRBJ1-5; D uncertain. This CDR3 has 15 residues. Looked up from germline, CDR1 is DFQATT and CDR2 is SNEGSKA (reference sequence). V lost 2 bases, J lost 4 bases, and 15 bases lay in between. CDR3 protein: CSARKGYLGNQPQHF. The CDR3 DNA reads TGCAGTGCTAGAAAGGGCTATCTAGGTAATCAGCCCCAGCATTTT.

The gene calls are TRBV7-2 and TRBJ1-1, with a possible D match to TRBD1 (5 bases). Trimming left V 5 bases short and J 3 bases short, with 13 bases between. Germline loops: CDR1 SGHTA, CDR2 FQGNSA. The CDR3 extends over 14 amino acids. In DNA form, the CDR3 reads TGTGCCAGCAGCAGGAGCGGGGCGGACACTGAAGCTTTCTTT. Its protein product is CASSRSGADTEAFF.

The chain links TRBV7-3 to TRBJ2-5, with TRBD1 matching over 10 bases. The CDR3 contains 14 residues. The germline CDR1 and CDR2 sequences are SGHTA and FQGTGA. Losses at the gene ends were 5 bases for V and 1 base for J; bases not matched to a gene: 1. CDR3 protein: CASSRDRGQETQYF. The CDR3 region has the DNA TGTGCCAGCAGCCGGGACAGGGGCCAAGAGACCCAGTACTTC.

This rearrangement joins TRBV6-1 to TRBJ1-3; TRBD1 matches at 8 bases. J lost 2 bases, V lost 7 bases, and 4 bases had no gene match. In germline, CDR1 is MNHNS, CDR2 SASEGT. The CDR3 runs to 14 residues. The CDR3 DNA follows: TGTGCCAGCACCCTGACAGGGGCTGGAAACACCATATATTTT. This sequence encodes CASTLTGAGNTIYF.

This clonotype is medium-sized (0.01 to 0.1%). J is TRBJ1-2 and V is TRBV7-2; no clear D. The CDR3 spans 15 residues. Germline loops: CDR1 SGHTA, CDR2 FQGNSA. The V gene lost 3 bases and the J gene lost 8 bases, with 19 bases spanning the gap. For the CDR3, the DNA is TGTGCCAGCAGCTTTTATCTCGAGGTAATCGAGGGCTACACCTTC. This sequence encodes CASSFYLEVIEGYTF.

This chain joins TRBV15 and TRBJ1-1; D gene ambiguous. Per germline, CDR1 LNHNV and CDR2 YYDKDF (reference sequence). V lost 3 bases, J lost 8 bases, and 13 bases lay in between. CDR3 size: 13 residues. The CDR3 DNA follows: TGTGCCACCAGCAGTGATGCCCGTTGGGAAGCTTTCTTT. Encoded protein: CATSSDARWEAFF.

J is TRBJ1-2 and V is TRBV6-1; a weak D match, TRBD1 (6 bases). The CDR3 runs 13 residues. The V gene lost 5 bases and the J gene lost 4 bases, with 11 bases spanning the gap. Germline lookup yields CDR1 MNHNS and CDR2 SASEGT. CDR3 protein: CASSKEQGYGYTF. In DNA form, the CDR3 reads TGTGCCAGCAGTAAGGAACAGGGCTATGGCTACACCTTC.